These 27 T cell receptor beta chains were all obtained from the same sample, sequenced in a study of shared clonotypes between healthy human individuals. Clones were sequenced by immunoSEQ multiplex PCR, and TCRdb holds only the in-frame ones, with some missing. The sample has about 770,000 clones; roughly two thirds are singletons. Sequencing was performed on memory CD4+ T cells sorted from blood. Indicated subset: CD45RA-negative fraction. The receptors come from a woman aged 25 to 39 in good health.

The V gene is TRBV12-5, the J gene TRBJ2-3; D perhaps matches TRBD2 (6 bases). Trimming shortened V by 1 base and J by 2 bases, and 7 bases separated the two germline ends. CDR3 length equals 14 residues. CDR1 is LGHNT and CDR2 is FRNRAP in the germline V gene. CDR3 coding DNA: TGTGCTAGTGGTTTGGGCGGGACCACAGATACGCAGTATTTT. It codes for CASGLGGTTDTQYF.

V usage is TRBV10-3 and J usage is TRBJ1-2; tentatively, D is TRBD1 (6 bases). The ends were cut back, 3 bases at V and 8 bases at J, with 13 bases in the middle. Germline V gene sequence: CDR1 ENHRY, CDR2 SYGVKD. The CDR3 covers 13 residues. Here the CDR3 reads CAISDGGAKGYTF. The CDR3 DNA is TGTGCCATCAGTGATGGGGGGGCGAAAGGCTACACCTTC.

The V and J genes are TRBV5-1 and TRBJ2-1; D is ambiguous. This CDR3 comprises 16 residues. V lost 5 bases, J lost 0 bases, and 15 bases lay in between. CDR1 and CDR2 from the germline V gene are SGHRS and YFSETQ. CDR3 residues: CASSQIPKASYNEQFF. The CDR3 DNA follows: TGCGCCAGCAGTCAAATCCCTAAGGCCTCCTACAATGAGCAGTTCTTC.

The chain carries TRBV7-9 and TRBJ2-3; D may be TRBD2 (5 bases). CDR3 size: 14 residues. Germline CDR1 SEHNR, CDR2 FQNEAQ (reference sequence). Deletions cut 3 bases from V and 4 bases from J, with 11 bases between. The CDR3 nucleotides read TGTGCCAGCAGCTTCTCAGTTAGCGCAGATACGCAGTATTTT. Its translation is CASSFSVSADTQYF. The complete variable domain, with remaining parts taken from reference TRBV7-9 and TRBJ2-3, reads DTGVSQNPRHKITKRGQNVTFRCDPISEHNRLYWYRQTLGQGPEFLTYFQNEAQLEKSRLLSDRFSAERPKGSFSTLEIQRTEQGDSAMYLCASSFSVSADTQYFGPGTRLTVL.

V and J are TRBV4-1 and TRBJ2-1, with D tentatively TRBD2 (5 bases). The CDR3 is 16 amino acids. V lost 1 base to trimming and J lost 0 bases, with 10 bases between them. Germline-derived CDR1 and CDR2 are MGHRA and YSYEKL. The CDR3 region has the DNA TGCGCCAGCAGCCAAGTGGTAGCGAGCTCCTACAATGAGCAGTTCTTC. It is translated as CASSQVVASSYNEQFF.

The chain uses TRBV6-5 and TRBJ1-4; the D is unclear. Trimming took off 2 bases at V and 8 bases at J, with 9 bases between the two ends. CDR3 size: 13 residues. CDR1 is MNHEY and CDR2 is SVGAGI in the germline V gene. CDR3 protein: CASSYRMGEKLFF. CDR3 sequence (DNA): TGTGCCAGCAGTTACAGGATGGGGGAAAAACTGTTTTTT.

The rearrangement links TRBV28 to TRBJ1-5, with D unclear. Germline V lookup: CDR1 MDHEN, CDR2 SYDVKM. The germline V and J ends were trimmed by 6 bases and 0 bases, with 9 bases remaining between them. The CDR3 has 14 residues. In nucleotides, the CDR3 is TGTGCCAGCAGCCCCGAGTATAGCAATCAGCCCCAGCATTTT. This sequence encodes CASSPEYSNQPQHF.

The rearrangement links TRBV7-9 to TRBJ1-1; 12 positions agree with TRBD1. V lost 0 bases and J lost 7; bases outside the gene matches: 3. This CDR3 has 15 amino acids. In germline, CDR1 is SEHNR, CDR2 FQNEAQ (reference sequence). The CDR3 bases are TGTGCCAGCAGCTTAGCGGGACAGGGGGCGAATGAAGCTTTCTTT. Translation: CASSLAGQGANEAFF.

The gene calls are TRBV5-7 and TRBJ1-4; unclear D gene. TRBV5-7 is an ORF, and what it does is uncertain. V gave up 7 bases and J gave up 6 bases, with 16 bases separating them. There are 14 residues in the CDR3. The CDR3 loop is CASLRRALHEKLFF. In nucleotides, the CDR3 is TGTGCCAGCCTCCGTAGGGCCCTTCATGAAAAACTGTTTTTT.

On this clone: This may arise from a read error, as a much more abundant clone is one base away. This chain connects TRBV28 to TRBJ2-7; D is undetermined. With 3 bases removed from V and 3 bases from J, the gap between germline ends came to 3 bases. CDR3 size: 11 residues. Germline values: CDR1 MDHEN, CDR2 SYDVKM. CDR3 sequence reads: CASSFYYEQYF. DNA of the CDR3: TGTGCCAGCAGTTTCTACTACGAGCAGTACTTC. Supplemented by reference TRBV28 and TRBJ2-7, the full variable domain reads DVKVTQSSRYLVKRTGEKVFLECVQDMDHENMFWYRQDPGLGLRLIYFSYDVKMKEKGDIPEGYSVSREKKERFSLILESASTNQTSMYLCASSFYYEQYFGPGTRLTVT.

This clone came up once. This rearrangement joins TRBV28 to TRBJ2-7; D is uncertain. The CDR3 is 17 amino acids. The ends were cut back, 6 bases at V and 1 base at J, with 22 bases in the middle. CDR1 is MDHEN and CDR2 is SYDVKM in the germline V gene. The CDR3 loop is CASRSVVGAQWSYEQYF. In nucleotides, the CDR3 is TGTGCCAGCAGGTCGGTAGTTGGCGCCCAGTGGTCCTACGAGCAGTACTTC.

The chain has TRBV15 and TRBJ2-3; a weak D match, TRBD2 (6 bases). Germline assignment: CDR1 LNHNV and CDR2 YYDKDF (reference sequence). Trimming stripped 5 bases from V and 4 bases from J, with 13 bases between. The CDR3 consists of 14 residues. In nucleotides, the CDR3 is TGTGCCACCAGCCCCCTCCGGGAGTCAGATACGCAGTATTTT. It is translated as CATSPLRESDTQYF.

The rearrangement links TRBV7-8 to TRBJ2-7, with 10 bases matching TRBD2. Unmatched junction bases numbered 11, after V lost 2 bases and J lost 7 bases. Per the germline V gene, CDR1 is SGHVS and CDR2 is FQNEAQ. The CDR3 extends over 16 amino acids. The CDR3 here is CASSLSRLAGVGEQYF. The CDR3 DNA reads as TGTGCCAGCAGCTTAAGTCGGCTAGCGGGAGTAGGGGAGCAGTACTTC. Variable domain in full (rest from reference TRBV7-8 and TRBJ2-7): GAGVSQSPRYKVAKRGQDVALRCDPISGHVSLFWYQQALGQGPEFLTYFQNEAQLDKSGLPSDRFFAERPEGSVSTLKIQRTQQEDSAVYLCASSLSRLAGVGEQYFGPGTRLTVT.

This clone was seen just once. The rearrangement joins TRBV7-9 to TRBJ2-7, with 16 positions matching TRBD2. Per the germline V gene, CDR1 is SEHNR and CDR2 is FQNEAQ (reference sequence). Trimming removed 5 bases from V and 5 bases from J; junction bases left unmatched: 12. The CDR3 has 18 residues. The CDR3, as DNA: TGTGCCAGCAGCCCCGGGACTAGCGGGAGGGCCATATCCCACGAGCAGTACTTC. The encoded protein is CASSPGTSGRAISHEQYF.

The chain joins TRBV29-1 to TRBJ1-3; D unclear. V was cut by 2 bases and J by 2 bases, with 7 bases left in between. The CDR3 loop spans 13 amino acids. In germline, CDR1 is SQVTM, CDR2 ANQGSEA. DNA of the CDR3: TGCAGCGTTGAAATTGGGGCTGGAAACACCATATATTTT. Its translation: CSVEIGAGNTIYF.

V gene TRBV5-4 combines with J gene TRBJ2-1, with a tentative D call TRBD2 (5 bases). V was cut by 4 bases and J by 0 bases, with 14 bases left in between. CDR3 size: 16 residues. Germline CDR1 is SGHNT and CDR2 is YYREEE (reference sequence). The CDR3 reads CASSKGLASSYNEQFF. CDR3 sequence (DNA): TGTGCCAGCAGCAAAGGACTGGCGAGCTCCTACAATGAGCAGTTCTTC.

The chain recombines TRBV6-5 with TRBJ1-6, with 9 nucleotides matching TRBD1. Germline assignment: CDR1 MNHEY and CDR2 SVGAGI. This CDR3 is 16 amino acids long. The V and J ends lost 2 bases and 6 bases, in that order; junction bases with no gene match: 5. CDR3 region: CASSYAGTGFNSPLHF. The CDR3 DNA sequence: TGTGCCAGCAGTTACGCCGGGACAGGGTTTAATTCACCCCTCCACTTT.

The chain carries TRBV2 and TRBJ2-7; either TRBD1 or TRBD2 may fit D (5 bases each). The CDR3 has 12 residues. Germline assignment: CDR1 SNHLY and CDR2 FYNNEI. V was trimmed by 4 bases and J by 10 bases, leaving 14 bases between them. CDR3 sequence: CASSGGPAEQYF. The CDR3 DNA follows: TGTGCCAGCAGTGGGGGACCAGCGGAACAGTACTTC.

This rearrangement joins TRBV5-1 to TRBJ2-1, with D possibly being TRBD1 (5 bases). This CDR3 spans 17 amino acids. V was trimmed by 0 bases and J by 0 bases, leaving 13 bases between them. Looked up from germline, CDR1 is SGHRS and CDR2 is YFSETQ. The CDR3 DNA follows: TGCGCCAGCAGCTTGGCACACGTCAGGGTCTCCTACAATGAGCAGTTCTTC. Amino acid sequence: CASSLAHVRVSYNEQFF.

The chain carries TRBV18 and TRBJ2-5; unclear D gene. The CDR3 sequence is 15 residues long. Trimming took off 2 bases at V and 3 bases at J, with 13 bases between the two ends. Germline V gene data show CDR1 as KGHSH and CDR2 as LQKENI. DNA of the CDR3: TGTGCCAGCTCACCAGAGTCCCCATGGGAAGAGACCCAGTACTTC. Its translation is CASSPESPWEETQYF.

The chain recombines TRBV4-2 with TRBJ1-1; a possible D gene is TRBD1 (5 bases). CDR1 and CDR2 (germline): LGHNA, YNFKEQ. Trimming took off 0 bases at V and 4 bases at J, with 12 bases between the two ends. The CDR3 length is 15 residues. CDR3 loop: CASSQDWGGGTEAFF. CDR3 nucleotides: TGTGCCAGCAGCCAAGATTGGGGTGGGGGCACTGAAGCTTTCTTT.

V and J are TRBV11-3 and TRBJ2-1; D is possibly TRBD2 (6 bases). Germline lookup yields CDR1 SGHNT and CDR2 YENEEA. V was clipped by 1 base and J by 9 bases, with 10 bases between them. The CDR3 covers 13 residues. The CDR3 DNA follows: TGTGCCAGCAGCTTAGGCAGGGAGGCTGAGCAGTTCTTC. Its translation is CASSLGREAEQFF.

The genes are TRBV4-1 and TRBJ2-3; 9 bases match TRBD2. This CDR3 comprises 16 residues. From germline, CDR1 is MGHRA and CDR2 YSYEKL. The ends lost 3 bases at V and 4 bases at J; junction bases unmatched: 8. CDR3 protein: CASSHPGRGGADTQYF. The CDR3 DNA reads TGCGCCAGCAGCCACCCTGGGCGGGGGGGGGCAGATACGCAGTATTTT.

This clone appeared a few times. Other DNA sequences in the sample encode the same CDR3. J is TRBJ1-5 and V is TRBV25-1; D is unclear. The CDR3 covers 14 residues. Between the trimmed V and J ends, which lost 4 bases and 0 bases, there was a span of 7 bases. Germline V gives CDR1 MGHDK, CDR2 SYGVNS. CDR3 region: CASSVGGSNQPQHF. The CDR3 nucleotides read TGTGCCAGCAGTGTGGGCGGTAGCAATCAGCCCCAGCATTTT.

The chain employs TRBV10-3 and TRBJ2-7; 9 positions match TRBD1. V shed 8 bases, J shed 2 bases, and the junction held 4 bases outside the gene matches. This CDR3 region has 13 residues. Germline CDR1 is ENHRY and CDR2 is SYGVKD. The CDR3 is CAIGRQGAYEQYF. The CDR3 nucleotides are TGTGCCATCGGGCGACAGGGGGCCTACGAGCAGTACTTC.

The chain employs TRBV6-1 and TRBJ1-1; D is unclear. CDR3 length: 14 amino acids. Germline V CDR1 and CDR2: MNHNS, SASEGT. The CDR3 DNA reads TGTGCTTCCGAGTATCTCGGCAATACCGCTGAAGCTTTCTTT. Its translation is CASEYLGNTAEAFF.

This clone was counted ten times or more. Distinct nucleotide sequences in the sample also encode this CDR3. V is TRBV2 and J is TRBJ2-1, with unresolved D. Between the trimmed V and J ends, which lost 3 bases and 8 bases, there was a span of 5 bases. Germline values: CDR1 SNHLY, CDR2 FYNNEI. The CDR3 has 11 residues. The chain's CDR3 is CASSERHEQFF. The CDR3 DNA sequence: TGTGCCAGCAGTGAGCGACATGAGCAGTTCTTC.